Listed below are T cell receptor beta chains from one sample, sequenced in a study of blood T cell repertoires in COVID-19. TCRdb keeps only in-frame clones here, not all; method: immunoSEQ multiplex PCR. Here the sample spans a few hundred thousand clones, about 89% being singletons. Sequenced: peripheral blood. All receptors come from a man aged 35-49 years with acute or convalescent COVID-19. Each CDR3 is given with its conserved first and last residue. The order of the fields is V gene, clone size, D gene, J gene, CDR3 DNA, CDR3 protein. D genes are given only for firm matches. Clone size is not always given. Where it is, it says once, few, many or a class for expanded clones.

v_gene: TRBV5-4
abundance: -
d_gene: TRBD2
j_gene: TRBJ2-1
CDR3nt: TGTGCCAGCAGCTCGGGACTAGCGGGAGGGATGGGGTTCTTC
CDR3aa: CASSSGLAGGMGFF

v_gene: TRBV27
abundance: -
d_gene: TRBD1
j_gene: TRBJ1-5
CDR3nt: TGTGCCAGCAGCTCTATTTTCTCGACAGGGAAGAAAGATCAGCCCCAGCATTTT
CDR3aa: CASSSIFSTGKKDQPQHF

v_gene: TRBV28
abundance: -
d_gene: TRBD1
j_gene: TRBJ2-1
CDR3nt: TGTGCCACCGCCGCCGGGACAGGGCCCACGTACTCCTACAATGAGCAGTTCTTC
CDR3aa: CATAAGTGPTYSYNEQFF

v_gene: TRBV27
abundance: -
d_gene: TRBD1
j_gene: TRBJ2-3
CDR3nt: TGTGCCAGCAGTCCACAGGGGGCGAGGACAGATACGCAGTATTTT
CDR3aa: CASSPQGARTDTQYF

v_gene: TRBV6-5
abundance: -
d_gene: -
j_gene: TRBJ2-7
CDR3nt: TGTGCCAGCAGGGGACACTCCTACGAGCAGTACTTC
CDR3aa: CASRGHSYEQYF

v_gene: TRBV30
abundance: -
d_gene: TRBD1
j_gene: TRBJ1-2
CDR3nt: TGTGCCTGGAGTGGTGGGACAGGGGGCCATGGCTACACCTTC
CDR3aa: CAWSGGTGGHGYTF

v_gene: TRBV5-1
abundance: -
d_gene: -
j_gene: TRBJ1-2
CDR3nt: TGCGCCAGCAGCTTGTCCCCGGGGAGGGGTGATGGCTACACCTTC
CDR3aa: CASSLSPGRGDGYTF

v_gene: TRBV14
abundance: -
d_gene: -
j_gene: TRBJ1-2
CDR3nt: TGTGCCAGCAGCCAAACCATCGACACCCTCTATGGCTACACCTTC
CDR3aa: CASSQTIDTLYGYTF

v_gene: TRBV6-5
abundance: few
d_gene: -
j_gene: TRBJ2-5
CDR3nt: TGTGCCAGCAGTAGACAGACCAGGTACCAAGAGACCCAGTACTTC
CDR3aa: CASSRQTRYQETQYF

v_gene: TRBV6-5
abundance: -
d_gene: -
j_gene: TRBJ1-2
CDR3nt: TGTGCCAGCACCCGAAGGCAAAACAGTGGGTATGGCTACACCTTC
CDR3aa: CASTRRQNSGYGYTF

v_gene: TRBV5-6
abundance: -
d_gene: -
j_gene: TRBJ1-6
CDR3nt: TGTGCCAGCAGCTTACGGGATTCACCCCTCCACTTT
CDR3aa: CASSLRDSPLHF

v_gene: TRBV9
abundance: -
d_gene: -
j_gene: TRBJ1-2
CDR3nt: TGTGCCAGCAGCGTAGTGGGGGGGAACTATGGCTACACCTTC
CDR3aa: CASSVVGGNYGYTF

v_gene: TRBV11-2
abundance: -
d_gene: -
j_gene: TRBJ2-7
CDR3nt: TGTGCCAGCAGCTTAGACGTCTCCCTCGAGCAGTACTTC
CDR3aa: CASSLDVSLEQYF

v_gene: TRBV19
abundance: -
d_gene: -
j_gene: TRBJ1-1
CDR3nt: TGTGCCAGTAGTATCCAGCTTACGACAGGCCTGAACACTGAAGCTTTCTTT
CDR3aa: CASSIQLTTGLNTEAFF

v_gene: TRBV9
abundance: -
d_gene: -
j_gene: TRBJ2-3
CDR3nt: TGTGCCAGCAGCGTAGACGGTACGCAGTATTTT
CDR3aa: CASSVDGTQYF

v_gene: TRBV25-1
abundance: once
d_gene: -
j_gene: TRBJ1-4
CDR3nt: TGTGCCAGCAGTGAAAACAGGGTTGAAAAACTGTTTTTT
CDR3aa: CASSENRVEKLFF

v_gene: TRBV14
abundance: -
d_gene: -
j_gene: TRBJ1-2
CDR3nt: TGTGCCAGCAGCCAAGAGCTGGGAGACGGCTACACCTTC
CDR3aa: CASSQELGDGYTF

v_gene: TRBV9
abundance: few
d_gene: TRBD1
j_gene: TRBJ1-1
CDR3nt: TGTGCCAGCAGCCCGCAGACAGGGGAGGACACTGAAGCTTTCTTT
CDR3aa: CASSPQTGEDTEAFF

v_gene: TRBV25-1
abundance: -
d_gene: TRBD2
j_gene: TRBJ2-5
CDR3nt: TGTGCCAGCAGTGAATCGGGACTAGCGGGACGCTTTTCTAAGACCCAGTACTTC
CDR3aa: CASSESGLAGRFSKTQYF

v_gene: TRBV19
abundance: -
d_gene: -
j_gene: TRBJ1-5
CDR3nt: TGTGCCAGTAGTACCATCCCCCGGGACTTGGGCCAGCCCCAGCATTTT
CDR3aa: CASSTIPRDLGQPQHF

v_gene: TRBV5-6
abundance: -
d_gene: -
j_gene: TRBJ2-7
CDR3nt: TGTGCCAGCAGCTTGTCCCGGGGCGAGCAGTACTTC
CDR3aa: CASSLSRGEQYF

v_gene: TRBV5-5
abundance: -
d_gene: -
j_gene: TRBJ1-5
CDR3nt: TGTGCCAGCAGCTTAAACAGCTATAGCAATCAGCCCCAGCATTTT
CDR3aa: CASSLNSYSNQPQHF

v_gene: TRBV10-3
abundance: -
d_gene: TRBD2
j_gene: TRBJ2-5
CDR3nt: TGTGCCATCAGCGGGACTAGCGGGAGGGCCGGGGGAGAGACCCAGTACTTC
CDR3aa: CAISGTSGRAGGETQYF

v_gene: TRBV1
abundance: -
d_gene: -
j_gene: TRBJ1-1
CDR3nt: TGCACCAGCAGCCAGTGGAGGGATTCGGCCACTGAAGCTTTCTTT
CDR3aa: CTSSQWRDSATEAFF

v_gene: TRBV5-1
abundance: -
d_gene: -
j_gene: TRBJ1-4
CDR3nt: TGCGCCAGCAGCACCACAGGGTTGAGAGATGAAAAACTGTTTTTT
CDR3aa: CASSTTGLRDEKLFF

v_gene: TRBV19
abundance: -
d_gene: -
j_gene: TRBJ1-5
CDR3nt: TGTGCCAGTAGTATCGGGGTTTCGAGTCAGCCCCAGCATTTT
CDR3aa: CASSIGVSSQPQHF

v_gene: TRBV28
abundance: -
d_gene: -
j_gene: TRBJ1-2
CDR3nt: TGTGCCAGCAGCCTTACTTTCCCCTATGGCTACACCTTC
CDR3aa: CASSLTFPYGYTF

v_gene: TRBV4-1
abundance: -
d_gene: -
j_gene: TRBJ2-5
CDR3nt: TGCGCCAGCAGCCAAGTCCAGGGCTCCGTAGAGACCCAGTACTTC
CDR3aa: CASSQVQGSVETQYF

v_gene: TRBV28
abundance: -
d_gene: -
j_gene: TRBJ1-2
CDR3nt: TGTGCCAGCAGTCCCCTGACACGCGGCTACACCTTC
CDR3aa: CASSPLTRGYTF

v_gene: TRBV30
abundance: -
d_gene: -
j_gene: TRBJ1-3
CDR3nt: TGTGCCTGGAGTAATACAGGGACTGGAAACACCATATATTTT
CDR3aa: CAWSNTGTGNTIYF